Listed here are 7 T cell receptor beta chains from one sample, sequenced in a study of CD4 T cells in relation to SARS-CoV-2 and coronaviruses. CD4+ T cells from unexposed donors were obtained before the COVID-19 pandemic (2011-2018). Profiling relied on immunoSEQ multiplex PCR, and the TCRdb table lists in-frame clones only, not all of them. The sample holds 50,000 to 70,000 clones, 75% to 90% seen once. Sequences were obtained from memory CD4+ T cells from PBMCs. These receptors came from a human donor in good health.

The CDR3 DNA reads as TGTGCCAGCAGCTTAAATCAAGTCGTTAATTCACCCCTCCACTTT. It yields the protein CASSLNQVVNSPLHF. The chain carries TRBV7-2 and TRBJ1-6; D gene ambiguous. V was shortened by 2 bases and J by 6 bases, with 11 bases between the two germline ends. Germline V gene data show CDR1 as SGHTA and CDR2 as FQGNSA. The CDR3 loop spans 15 amino acids.

This sequence joins TRBV5-1 and TRBJ2-1; 8 nucleotides line up with TRBD2. Germline V gene lookup returns CDR1 SGHRS and CDR2 YFSETQ. The V segment lost 0 bases and the J segment 2 bases; nucleotides outside the gene matches: 1. CDR3 size: 15 residues. Here the CDR3 reads CASSLVAGTYNEQFF. The CDR3 coding sequence is TGCGCCAGCAGCTTGGTAGCGGGAACCTACAATGAGCAGTTCTTC.

This clone has just one count. This chain joins TRBV9 and TRBJ2-2, with 10 bases identical to TRBD1. Looked up from germline, CDR1 is SGDLS and CDR2 is YYNGEE. The V gene end was trimmed by 3 bases and the J gene end by 7 bases; junction bases not matched to a gene: 9. This CDR3 is 16 amino acids long. CDR3 loop: CASSARTGGEIGELFF. DNA for the CDR3: TGTGCCAGCAGCGCCCGGACAGGGGGGGAAATCGGGGAGCTGTTTTTT.

V gene TRBV5-1 combines with J gene TRBJ2-1, with D perhaps matching TRBD1 (5 bases). CDR3 length: 16 amino acids. The V end lost 0 bases, the J end lost 0 bases, and 10 bases lay between the germline ends. Germline V gene sequence: CDR1 SGHRS, CDR2 YFSETQ. The CDR3, as DNA: TGCGCCAGCAGCTTGGCAGGGCCGAGCTCCTACAATGAGCAGTTCTTC. This gives the protein CASSLAGPSSYNEQFF.

The chain couples TRBV18 to TRBJ1-3; D remains unclear. CDR1 and CDR2 from the germline V gene are KGHSH and LQKENI. This CDR3 has 13 residues. Trimming cost V 6 bases and J 3 bases, with 9 bases left between them. The CDR3 sequence: CASSPDVGNTIYF. The CDR3 DNA follows: TGTGCCAGCTCTCCGGACGTTGGAAACACCATATATTTT.

The chain couples TRBV3-1 (or the pseudogene TRBV3-2) to TRBJ2-7, with 9 bases fitting TRBD1. Germline V gives CDR1 LGHDT, CDR2 YNNKEL (reference sequence). V dropped 1 base and J dropped 6; count of bases not matched to a gene: 7. CDR3 size: 15 residues. CDR3 region: CASSQAAGTGSEQYF. CDR3 nucleotide sequence: TGTGCCAGCAGCCAAGCGGCCGGGACAGGGAGCGAGCAGTACTTC.

This chain joins TRBV7-3 and TRBJ1-1, with 7 bases matching TRBD1. This CDR3 contains 15 residues. Germline V CDR1 and CDR2: SGHTA, FQGTGA. Trimming at V came to 3 bases and at J to 10 bases, leaving 14 bases not matched to a gene. CDR3 nucleotides: TGTGCCAGCAGCTTTGAGAGGTCGGGGGACAGCCTAGCTTTCTTT. Translation: CASSFERSGDSLAFF. Supplemented by reference TRBV7-3 and TRBJ1-1, the full variable domain reads GAGVSQTPSNKVTEKGKYVELRCDPISGHTALYWYRQSLGQGPEFLIYFQGTGAADDSGLPNDRFFAVRPEGSVSTLKIQRTERGDSAVYLCASSFERSGDSLAFFGQGTRLTVV.